These T cell receptor beta chains were read from a single sample in a study of blood T cells in healthy people across ages. Each CDR3 protein is one row after TCRdb ran MiXCR on the 5' RACE reads. The sample yields roughly 720,000 distinct CDR3 sequences, roughly 50% seen once. The sequenced sample consisted of blood. The receptors were sampled from a man of 80 years or more in good health. The CDR3 runs from the conserved cysteine through the conserved F or W. The D gene is left open where the match is weak. Clone sizes are given selectively: once, few, many, or a class where the clone is expanded.

j_gene,len,abundance,v_gene,d_gene,CDR3aa,CDR3nt
TRBJ2-3,14,few,TRBV7-9,-,CASSLTEGQGYAYF,TGTGCCAGCAGCTTAACGGAGGGCCAGGGATACGCGTATTTT
TRBJ2-6,19,-,TRBV20-1,-,CSARDPRGEPLSGANVLTF,TGCAGTGCTAGAGACCCCAGGGGCGAACCTCTCTCTGGGGCCAACGTCCTGACTTTC
TRBJ2-2,14,few,TRBV2,-,CASKDTSNTGELFF,TGTGCCAGCAAAGACACATCGAACACCGGGGAGCTGTTTTTT
TRBJ2-7,15,once,TRBV3-1,TRBD1,CVSSPGTASSYEQYF,TGTGTCAGCAGCCCCGGGACAGCGAGCTCCTACGAGCAGTACTTC
TRBJ2-3,13,-,TRBV28,-,CASSAGLSGLAYF,-
TRBJ2-3,17,once,TRBV6-1,TRBD1,CASSSRNQGAFTDTQYF,TGTGCCAGCAGCTCCCGGAATCAGGGGGCTTTCACAGATACGCAGTATTTT
TRBJ2-7,15,-,TRBV27,TRBD2,CASSPPGLVYNEQYF,TGTGCCAGCAGCCCTCCGGGACTAGTCTACAATGAGCAGTACTTC
TRBJ2-7,16,few,TRBV7-2,TRBD2,CASSAAGTLPGDEQYF,TGTGCCAGCAGCGCAGCGGGGACCCTCCCGGGGGACGAGCAGTACTTC
TRBJ2-4,19,-,TRBV7-2,TRBD1,CASSLEAGTASIGKNIQYF,TGTGCCAGCAGCTTGGAGGCCGGGACAGCTTCTATAGGCAAAAACATTCAGTACTTC
TRBJ1-5,12,-,TRBV6-2/TRBV6-3,-,CASRDAGQPQHF,TGTGCCAGCAGAGACGCCGGTCAGCCCCAGCATTTT
TRBJ1-2,13,once,TRBV3-1,-,CASSQAGYGGCTF,TGTGCCAGCAGCCAAGCCGGATACGGGGGCTGCACCTTC
TRBJ2-1,15,few,TRBV6-2/TRBV6-3,-,CASSSRRTENNEQFF,TGTGCCAGCAGCTCCCGACGGACAGAGAACAATGAGCAGTTCTTC
TRBJ2-7,14,-,TRBV12-3/TRBV12-4,TRBD1,CASSLRQGAREQYF,TGTGCCAGCAGTTTGAGGCAGGGGGCAAGGGAGCAGTACTTC
TRBJ2-7,14,-,TRBV2,-,CASGELGGFGEQYF,TGTGCCAGCGGTGAATTGGGGGGTTTCGGGGAGCAGTACTTC
TRBJ2-7,14,-,TRBV12-3/TRBV12-4,-,CASSYSGTSYEQYF,TGTGCCAGCAGTTATAGCGGTACTTCCTACGAGCAGTACTTC
TRBJ2-1,13,many,TRBV7-3,-,CASSLSRVGRQFF,TGTGCCAGCAGCTTAAGCAGGGTCGGTAGGCAGTTCTTC
TRBJ2-7,14,few,TRBV6-1,TRBD2,CASRGLAERYEQYF,TGTGCCAGCAGGGGGCTAGCGGAGCGATACGAGCAGTACTTC
TRBJ2-1,16,-,TRBV12-3/TRBV12-4,-,CASTIRTTSSYNEQFF,TGTGCCAGCACCATCCGGACCACGAGCTCCTACAATGAGCAGTTCTTC
TRBJ2-7,15,-,TRBV20-1,TRBD2,CSARDPTSGSSEQYF,TGCAGTGCTAGAGACCCGACTAGCGGGAGTTCCGAGCAGTACTTC
TRBJ2-7,21,-,TRBV6-2/TRBV6-3,TRBD2,CASSYRPVGVVAGGNVGEQYF,TGTGCCAGCAGTTACCGACCGGTCGGCGTCGTAGCGGGAGGGAATGTAGGGGAGCAGTACTTC
TRBJ2-1,16,-,TRBV20-1,-,CSAPQQRRIIGNEQFF,TGCAGTGCCCCTCAACAGCGGAGGATCATCGGCAATGAGCAGTTCTTC
TRBJ2-7,12,few,TRBV29-1,-,CSVLLPGYEQYF,TGCAGCGTTTTACTCCCGGGCTACGAGCAGTACTTC
TRBJ2-3,16,-,TRBV4-1,TRBD1,CASSHPRDRASRTQYF,TGCGCCAGCAGCCACCCCCGGGACAGGGCCAGTCGTACGCAGTATTTT
TRBJ1-4,14,few,TRBV29-1,TRBD1,CSVLDRGLNEKLFF,TGCAGCGTGCTTGACAGGGGGCTAAATGAAAAACTGTTTTTT
TRBJ1-2,13,few,TRBV28,-,CASSWLNSRGYTF,TGTGCCAGCAGTTGGCTTAACAGCCGCGGCTACACCTTC
TRBJ1-4,12,-,TRBV25-1,-,CASQGNGEKLFF,TGTGCCAGTCAGGGTAACGGAGAAAAACTGTTTTTT
TRBJ2-7,14,few,TRBV20-1,TRBD2,CSARGGLASYEQYF,TGCAGTGCTAGGGGCGGACTAGCCTCCTACGAGCAGTACTTC
TRBJ2-3,18,-,TRBV2,TRBD1,CASSGGTGQRIEHRDAYF,TGTGCCAGCAGTGGGGGGACAGGACAACGCATTGAGCACAGAGACGCGTATTTT